This passage covers 23 T cell receptor beta chains from one sample sequenced in a study of CD8 T cells in ankylosing spondylitis. TCRdb re-called the 5' RACE reads with MiXCR, one entry per CDR3 protein. The profile shows about 130,000 distinct CDR3 sequences, around 15% of them singletons. The source material was blood, either unsorted or a sorted T cell fraction (not recorded which). These receptors originate from a female donor with ankylosing spondylitis or in good health (not recorded which).

The sample holds many counts of this clonotype. This chain links TRBV7-2 with TRBJ2-1; perhaps TRBD1 as D (5 bases). The germline V gene encodes CDR1 SGHTA and CDR2 FQGNSA. The V and J ends lost 0 bases and 12 bases respectively, with 12 bases between them. The CDR3 is 13 residues long. The CDR3 is CASSLAGPWGQFF. In nucleotides, the CDR3 is TGTGCCAGCAGCTTAGCGGGGCCGTGGGGGCAGTTCTTC.

This clonotype was observed many times. This chain uses TRBV9 with TRBJ2-1, with 12 nucleotides matching TRBD2. The CDR3 covers 15 residues. CDR1 and CDR2 (germline): SGDLS, YYNGEE. The V and J ends lost 0 bases and 8 bases, in that order; junction bases with no gene match: 3. The CDR3 sequence is CASSVGLAGEHEQFF. The CDR3 DNA is TGTGCCAGCAGCGTAGGACTAGCGGGGGAACATGAGCAGTTCTTC.

For this clonotype: Compared with germline, one end of the junction differs, possibly owing to a read error. V usage is TRBV27 and J usage is TRBJ2-5; no firm D call. CDR3 length: 13 residues. Germline CDR1 MNHEY, CDR2 SMNVEV (reference sequence). The CDR3 protein is CARSLGNQETQYF. The CDR3 nucleotides read TGTGCCCGCAGTTTGGGTAACCAAGAGACCCAGTACTTC.

This clonotype was seen more than once but under ten times. The chain combines TRBV5-1 with TRBJ2-6; weak D call: TRBD1 (5 bases). This CDR3 contains 15 residues. The germline gives CDR1 SGHRS, CDR2 YFSETQ. The V and J ends lost 5 bases and 0 bases respectively, with 9 bases between them. This chain's CDR3 is CASRTVNSGANVLTF. Here the CDR3 DNA reads TGCGCCAGCAGGACAGTAAACTCTGGGGCCAACGTCCTGACTTTC.

This clonotype has just a few counts. The rearrangement uses TRBV4-1 and TRBJ2-4; D is possibly TRBD1 (5 bases). Trimming stripped 4 bases from V and 13 bases from J, with 20 bases between. The CDR3 is 14 residues long. Germline V gives CDR1 MGHRA, CDR2 YSYEKL. CDR3 nucleotides: TGCGCCAGCAGCCCGGTAGTGGACAAAAACAGGCAGTACTTC. It is translated as CASSPVVDKNRQYF.

The chain couples TRBV27 to TRBJ2-7; the match to TRBD1 covers 10 bases. This CDR3 has 15 amino acids. Germline loops: CDR1 MNHEY, CDR2 SMNVEV (reference sequence). V lost 0 bases to trimming and J lost 6 bases; unmatched junction nucleotides: 5. The CDR3 region has the DNA TGTGCCAGCAGTTTATCCGGGACAGGGGTGGGCGAGCAGTACTTC. Protein product: CASSLSGTGVGEQYF.

The chain is built from TRBV30 and TRBJ1-2, with D unclear. The CDR3 length is 13 residues. Between the trimmed V and J ends, which lost 5 bases and 8 bases, there was a span of 18 bases. The germline V gene has CDR1 GTSNPN and CDR2 SVGIG (reference sequence). CDR3 amino acids: CAWGQGTKEGYTF. The DNA of the CDR3 is TGTGCCTGGGGTCAAGGAACCAAGGAGGGCTACACCTTC.

There are many counts of this clonotype. The CDR3 is CSARSGTSLELFF. The CDR3 DNA is TGCAGTGCTAGAAGCGGGACTAGCCTGGAGCTGTTTTTT. The chain uses TRBV20-1 and TRBJ2-2; 9 bases are shared with TRBD2. Per the germline V gene, CDR1 is DFQATT and CDR2 is SNEGSKA (reference sequence). Germline trimming cut 2 bases from V and 10 bases from J; bases unmatched to any gene: 5. The CDR3 length is 13 residues.

The table lists this clonotype with a few counts. The rearrangement uses TRBV14 and TRBJ2-3; 15 nucleotides match TRBD2. Germline loops: CDR1 SGHDN, CDR2 FVKESK. V was pared by 4 bases and J by 2 bases, with 7 bases of the junction left unmatched. The CDR3 has 18 amino acids. CDR3 coding DNA: TGTGCCAGCAGCCCCGGGACTAGCGGGAGGACTGACACAGATACGCAGTATTTT. This gives the protein CASSPGTSGRTDTDTQYF.

Only a few counts were recorded for this clonotype. The rearrangement uses TRBV7-9 and TRBJ1-1; D gene ambiguous. CDR1 and CDR2 (germline): SEHNR, FQNEAQ (reference sequence). Trimming stripped 4 bases from V and 2 bases from J, with 14 bases between. This CDR3 region has 15 residues. Here the CDR3 reads CASSSPSQSNTEAFF. In DNA form, the CDR3 reads TGTGCCAGCAGCTCCCCCTCCCAGAGTAACACTGAAGCTTTCTTT.

This clonotype has at least ten counts. The gene calls are TRBV20-1 and TRBJ2-3; 12 bases line up with TRBD2. The CDR3 is 18 residues long. Germline-derived CDR1 and CDR2 are DFQATT and SNEGSKA (reference sequence). V trimming: 3 bases; J trimming: 0 bases; junction bases outside the gene matches: 10. CDR3 DNA sequence: TGCAGTGCTAGCGCCGGGACTAGCGGGCGAACGAGCACAGATACGCAGTATTTT. Translation: CSASAGTSGRTSTDTQYF.

The V call is TRBV6-5, the J call TRBJ2-5; 9 bases agree with TRBD1. V was pared by 0 bases and J by 4 bases, with 6 bases of the junction left unmatched. The CDR3 covers 16 residues. Germline CDR1 is MNHEY and CDR2 is SVGAGI. For the CDR3, the DNA is TGTGCCAGCAGTTACTCCTCCGGGACAGGGCCAGAGACCCAGTACTTC. It is translated as CASSYSSGTGPETQYF.

CDR3 DNA sequence: TGTGCCAGCATTCAGGGGCCCGAAGCTTTCTTT. It specifies CASIQGPEAFF. This chain joins TRBV2 and TRBJ1-1, with D possibly TRBD1 on 6 matching bases. The V end lost 7 bases, the J end lost 8 bases, and 11 bases lay between the germline ends. CDR1 is SNHLY and CDR2 is FYNNEI in the germline V gene. The CDR3 length is 11 residues. Full variable domain (outside the CDR3, taken from reference TRBV2 and TRBJ1-1): EPEVTQTPSHQVTQMGQEVILRCVPISNHLYFYWYRQILGQKVEFLVSFYNNEISEKSEIFDDQFSVERPDGSNFTLKIRSTKLEDSAMYFCASIQGPEAFFGQGTRLTVV.

This clonotype has just a few counts. The rearrangement joins TRBV5-1 to TRBJ2-1; 7 bases match TRBD2. This CDR3 has 17 amino acids. CDR1 and CDR2 from the germline V gene are SGHRS and YFSETQ. J lost 0 bases, V lost 1 base, and 7 bases had no gene match. The CDR3 protein is CASSLFRRGSSYNEQFF. DNA of the CDR3: TGCGCCAGCAGCTTGTTCCGGCGGGGGAGCTCCTACAATGAGCAGTTCTTC.

The sample holds many counts of this clonotype. The chain uses TRBV3-1 and TRBJ1-3; D gene uncertain. Germline-derived CDR1 and CDR2 are LGHDT and YNNKEL (reference sequence). The CDR3 totals 17 residues. V was cut by 0 bases and J by 0 bases, with 12 bases left in between. The CDR3 nucleotides are TGTGCCAGCAGCCAAGATTCGGCCGGATACTCTGGAAACACCATATATTTT. As protein: CASSQDSAGYSGNTIYF.

This clonotype turned up a few times. The gene calls are TRBV7-6 and TRBJ1-3, with D unclear. Germline V CDR1 and CDR2: SGHVS, FNYEAQ. The CDR3 length is 18 residues. V was cut by 1 base and J by 0 bases, with 16 bases left in between. The CDR3 sequence is CASSLVLGSPTSGNTIYF. The DNA for the CDR3 is TGTGCCAGCAGCTTAGTTTTGGGCAGCCCGACCTCTGGAAACACCATATATTTT.

This clonotype was seen more than once but under ten times. This chain uses TRBV20-1 with TRBJ2-5; D is uncertain. The CDR3 contains 15 residues. Germline loops: CDR1 DFQATT, CDR2 SNEGSKA (reference sequence). V was shortened by 2 bases and J by 2 bases, with 15 bases between the two germline ends. Here the CDR3 reads CSARKSPDGQETQYF. The CDR3, as DNA: TGCAGTGCTAGAAAAAGTCCGGACGGTCAAGAGACCCAGTACTTC.

V is TRBV9 and J is TRBJ2-1; possibly TRBD1 for D (6 bases). The germline V gene has CDR1 SGDLS and CDR2 YYNGEE. The germline V and J ends were trimmed by 0 bases and 4 bases, with 14 bases remaining between them. The CDR3 sequence is 16 residues long. The CDR3 loop reads CASSVATNQGYNEQFF. The CDR3, as DNA: TGTGCCAGCAGCGTAGCGACCAACCAGGGGTACAATGAGCAGTTCTTC.

The chain recombines TRBV3-1 with TRBJ2-3; D gene ambiguous. V lost 11 bases and J 0 bases, leaving 15 bases between the germline ends. The CDR3 has 14 residues. Germline loops: CDR1 LGHDT, CDR2 YNNKEL (reference sequence). The CDR3 nucleotides are TGTGCCGGCACCATGACGGCTAGCACAGATACGCAGTATTTT. It translates to CAGTMTASTDTQYF.

This clonotype occurred many times. The chain is built from TRBV10-3 and TRBJ1-2; 8 bases align to TRBD1. The CDR3 extends over 13 amino acids. CDR1 and CDR2 from the germline V gene are ENHRY and SYGVKD. V lost 8 bases to trimming and J lost 2 bases; unmatched junction nucleotides: 4. The DNA for the CDR3 is TGTGCCATCGGAGGACAGGGAAACTATGGCTACACCTTC. Residues: CAIGGQGNYGYTF.

The chain carries TRBV20-1 and TRBJ2-7; a weak D match, TRBD2 (5 bases). The CDR3 loop spans 13 amino acids. V was shortened by 2 bases and J by 1 base, with 9 bases between the two germline ends. Germline-derived CDR1 and CDR2 are DFQATT and SNEGSKA (reference sequence). The CDR3 coding sequence is TGCAGTGCTAGAATCCCGGGGTCCTACGAGCAGTACTTC. Its protein product is CSARIPGSYEQYF.

The chain joins TRBV25-1 to TRBJ2-1, with TRBD2 matching over 9 bases. V lost 4 bases to trimming and J lost 6 bases; unmatched junction nucleotides: 4. Germline lookup yields CDR1 MGHDK and CDR2 SYGVNS. The CDR3 is 14 amino acids. The CDR3 reads CASSASGISNEQFF. The CDR3 nucleotides are TGTGCCAGCAGTGCTAGCGGGATTTCCAATGAGCAGTTCTTC.

This clonotype has ten or more counts. J is TRBJ2-2 and V is TRBV5-1; no reliable D call. From germline, CDR1 is SGHRS and CDR2 YFSETQ. V was trimmed by 7 bases and J by 0 bases, leaving 16 bases between them. CDR3 size: 16 residues. CDR3 sequence reads: CASASYEASNTGELFF. The CDR3 DNA is TGCGCCAGCGCTTCTTATGAGGCCTCGAACACCGGGGAGCTGTTTTTT.